A selection of T cell receptor beta chains follows, all from one sample in a study of cytomegalovirus exposure and HLA in healthy donors. Profiling relied on immunoSEQ multiplex PCR, and the TCRdb table lists in-frame clones only, not all of them. The data contain 190,000 or so clones, approximately 83% of them seen just once; the ten biggest clones take up 0.075% to 0.1%. What was sequenced was PBMCs. The receptors shown here come from a boy aged 2 to 9 in good health and CMV-seronegative. The CDR3 runs from the conserved cysteine through the conserved F or W. A D gene is named only where the DNA matches it firmly. Clone size is given for some rows only: seen once, a few or many times, or a class if the clone is expanded.

D,length,J,size,V,CDR3,DNA
TRBD2,12,TRBJ2-2,NA,TRBV29-1,CSAGGATGELFF,TGCAGCGCCGGGGGGGCCACCGGGGAGCTGTTTTTT
TRBD1,11,TRBJ1-2,once,TRBV10-1,CASRDRSGYTF,TGCGCCAGCAGGGACAGGTCGGGCTACACCTTC
TRBD2,16,TRBJ2-3,few,TRBV5-4,CASSLGLAGGTDTQYF,TGTGCCAGCAGCTTGGGACTAGCGGGGGGTACAGATACGCAGTATTTT
NA,12,TRBJ2-1,NA,TRBV11-3,CASSLDRNEQFF,TGTGCCAGCAGCTTAGATCGCAATGAGCAGTTCTTC
TRBD2,20,TRBJ2-1,NA,TRBV27,CASSPAGLAGGPSSYNEQFF,TGTGCCAGCAGTCCTGCAGGACTAGCGGGGGGGCCGAGCTCCTACAATGAGCAGTTCTTC
NA,13,TRBJ2-5,NA,TRBV4-1,CASSQDTEETQYF,TGCGCCAGCAGCCAAGATACGGAAGAGACCCAGTACTTC
TRBD2,16,TRBJ2-3,NA,TRBV9,CASSPPSGGAIDTQYF,TGTGCCAGCAGTCCCCCTAGCGGGGGGGCGATAGATACGCAGTATTTT
NA,15,TRBJ2-1,NA,TRBV7-2,CASSTTSGNYNEQFF,TGTGCCAGCAGCACGACCTCCGGGAACTACAATGAGCAGTTCTTC
TRBD1,15,TRBJ1-2,NA,TRBV19,CASSDGQGRYYGYTF,TGTGCCAGTAGTGACGGACAGGGCAGGTATTACGGCTACACCTTC
TRBD2,14,TRBJ2-5,NA,TRBV6-5,CASSTRTSGETQYF,TGTGCCAGCAGTACCAGGACTAGCGGAGAGACCCAGTACTTC
NA,16,TRBJ1-3,NA,TRBV9,CASSVEWSPSGNTIYF,TGTGCCAGCAGCGTAGAGTGGAGTCCCTCTGGAAACACCATATATTTT
NA,12,TRBJ1-2,NA,TRBV5-4,CASSLAAGGYTF,TGTGCCAGCAGCTTGGCTGCGGGAGGCTACACCTTC
TRBD2,15,TRBJ2-3,NA,TRBV10-3,CAISGGLAGTDTQYF,TGTGCCATCAGTGGGGGACTAGCGGGGACAGATACGCAGTATTTT
TRBD2,15,TRBJ2-3,NA,TRBV10-3,CAISRGLAGTDTQYF,TGTGCCATCAGCCGGGGACTAGCGGGCACAGATACGCAGTATTTT
TRBD1,17,TRBJ2-7,once,TRBV7-2,CASSFGDRDRVSYEQYF,TGTGCCAGCAGCTTCGGGGACCGGGACAGGGTCTCCTACGAGCAGTACTTC
NA,14,TRBJ1-5,NA,TRBV2,CASSVEGPWGPQHF,TGTGCCAGCAGTGTGGAGGGCCCCTGGGGGCCCCAGCATTTT